This T cell receptor beta chain was found in a study of T-cell memory formation after mild COVID-19. For the study at large: For the most part, TCR clusters were specific to one donor.

Study-level points and caveats: Pre-infection memory harbored some responding clones, suggesting cross-reactive memory joined. For contracting clones, CD4+ ones sat mainly in CM and EM, CD8+ in EMRA.

The TCR alpha and TCR beta cDNA libraries, bearing sample barcodes and UMIs, were generated by 5'RACE using constant-segment primers. TCRdb redid the calling of the 5' RACE reads with MiXCR, one entry per CDR3 protein. The table lists about 430,000 distinct CDR3 sequences, 20% to 30% of them singletons, with about 8.7% in the top ten. By sample share, this clonotype is medium-sized (0.01 to 0.1%). Its specificity is not known. The CDR3 loop spans 15 amino acids. Trimming shortened V by 2 bases and J by 0 bases, and 8 bases separated the two germline ends. The germline gives CDR1 MNHNY, CDR2 SVGAGI (reference sequence).

Material for sequencing was PBMCs or a T cell subset sorted from them (not recorded which). The TCR sequence derives from an adult woman who had mild COVID-19 (a few samples of this study predate the infection). Cell type and time point are not known. V is TRBV6-6 and J is TRBJ2-1; D unresolved. The CDR3 nucleotides read TGTGCCAGCAGTTACGAGGCGAGCTCCTACAATGAGCAGTTCTTC. This gives the protein CASSYEASSYNEQFF.